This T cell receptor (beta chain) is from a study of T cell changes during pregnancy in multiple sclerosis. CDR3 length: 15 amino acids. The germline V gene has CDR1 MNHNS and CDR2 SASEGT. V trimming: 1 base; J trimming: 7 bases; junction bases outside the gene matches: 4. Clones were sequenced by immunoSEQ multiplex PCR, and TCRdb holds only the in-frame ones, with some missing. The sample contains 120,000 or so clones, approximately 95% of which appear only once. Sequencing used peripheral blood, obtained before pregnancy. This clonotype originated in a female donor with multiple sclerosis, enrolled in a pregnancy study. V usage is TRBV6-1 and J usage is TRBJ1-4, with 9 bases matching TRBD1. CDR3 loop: CASSEENRGLEKLFF. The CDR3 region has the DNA TGTGCCAGCAGTGAAGAGAACAGGGGGCTTGAAAAACTGTTTTTT.